These 27 T cell receptor beta chains were all obtained from the same sample, sequenced in a study of cytomegalovirus exposure and HLA in healthy donors. Amplification used 60 Vbeta primers and 13 Jbeta primers. Some clones are missing from TCRdb's copy, which holds only in-frame ones; the method was immunoSEQ multiplex PCR. The sample lists hundreds of thousands of clones; 77% were seen once. Sequencing used PBMCs. All receptors derive from a woman aged 55-70 years in good health and CMV-seropositive.

The genes are TRBV19 and TRBJ1-1; D is unresolved. The V and J ends lost 2 bases and 5 bases respectively, with 9 bases between them. The germline CDR1 and CDR2 sequences are LNHDA and SQIVND (reference sequence). The CDR3 totals 13 residues. The CDR3 bases are TGTGCCAGTAGTATATACGGGGAAACTGAAGCTTTCTTT. Its protein product is CASSIYGETEAFF.

This clone was seen a few times. The genes are TRBV5-6 and TRBJ2-7; 9 bases fit TRBD1. The CDR3 is 17 amino acids. The germline V gene has CDR1 SGHDT and CDR2 YYEEEE. With V trimmed by 1 base and J by 5 bases, 13 bases remained unmatched. In DNA form, the CDR3 reads TGTGCCAGCAGCTTGTTCAATTTCCGGGACAGGGCCCACGAGCAGTACTTC. It yields the protein CASSLFNFRDRAHEQYF.

In its sample, this clone was seen once. As DNA, the CDR3 is TGCGCCAGCAGCGGAGGAGCGGGGGCCGGCACAGATACGCAGTATTTT. Translation: CASSGGAGAGTDTQYF. This sequence joins TRBV5-1 and TRBJ2-3; 8 bases fit TRBD2. Germline loops: CDR1 SGHRS, CDR2 YFSETQ. There are 16 residues in the CDR3. Unmatched junction bases numbered 8, after V lost 4 bases and J lost 1 base.

This rearrangement joins TRBV6-6 to TRBJ2-7, with 8 bases lining up with TRBD2. Trimming cost V 6 bases and J 0 bases; bases outside gene matches: 7. The CDR3 is made up of 15 amino acids. CDR1 MNHNY and CDR2 SVGAGI come from the germline V gene (reference sequence). CDR3 nucleotide sequence: TGTGCCAGCAGGCCTACTAGCGGTTACTCCTACGAGCAGTACTTC. It encodes CASRPTSGYSYEQYF.

The chain carries TRBV7-6 and TRBJ2-2; 7 bases fit TRBD2. The CDR3 is 15 amino acids. V dropped 1 base and J dropped 6; count of bases not matched to a gene: 5. Per germline, CDR1 SGHVS and CDR2 FNYEAQ. CDR3 residues: CASSLESGTAGELFF. DNA of the CDR3: TGTGCCAGCAGCTTAGAGAGCGGGACGGCCGGGGAGCTGTTTTTT.

The rearrangement uses TRBV6-6 and TRBJ2-1, with TRBD2 identical over 8 bases. V shed 5 bases, J shed 2 bases, and the junction held 5 bases outside the gene matches. CDR1 and CDR2 from the germline V gene are MNHNY and SVGAGI (reference sequence). This CDR3 is 15 amino acids long. CDR3 DNA sequence: TGTGCCAGCAGTAGGAGCGGGAGCGCCTACAATGAGCAGTTCTTC. Translation gives CASSRSGSAYNEQFF.

CDR3 DNA: TGTGCCTGGAGCAGGGGTCTTGGAAACACCATATATTTT. This translates into CAWSRGLGNTIYF. V gene TRBV30 combines with J gene TRBJ1-3; D possibly corresponds to TRBD1 (6 bases). Trimming stripped 3 bases from V and 3 bases from J, with 9 bases between. Germline-derived CDR1 and CDR2 are GTSNPN and SVGIG (reference sequence). This CDR3 is 13 amino acids long.

The V gene is TRBV7-8, the J gene TRBJ2-7; TRBD2 is a possible D gene (5 bases). V was pared by 5 bases and J by 2 bases, with 19 bases between. CDR1 SGHVS and CDR2 FQNEAQ come from the germline V gene. The CDR3 covers 16 residues. The CDR3 DNA reads TGTGCCAGCAGCACCCGCTTGCGGGTGTCAACCTACGAGCAGTACTTC. Translated: CASSTRLRVSTYEQYF. Full variable domain (remainder filled in from reference TRBV7-8 and TRBJ2-7): GAGVSQSPRYKVAKRGQDVALRCDPISGHVSLFWYQQALGQGPEFLTYFQNEAQLDKSGLPSDRFFAERPEGSVSTLKIQRTQQEDSAVYLCASSTRLRVSTYEQYFGPGTRLTVT.

The V gene is TRBV27, the J gene TRBJ1-2, with TRBD1 identical over 7 bases. In germline, CDR1 is MNHEY, CDR2 SMNVEV (reference sequence). The CDR3 spans 13 residues. The junction had 0 bases not matched to a gene; V was cut back by 2 bases and J by 3 bases. CDR3 bases: TGTGCCAGCAGTTTACAGGGGGACTATGGCTACACCTTC. Translated, it gives CASSLQGDYGYTF.

The V call is TRBV5-1, the J call TRBJ2-3; D ambiguous. The CDR3 loop spans 14 amino acids. The germline CDR1 and CDR2 sequences are SGHRS and YFSETQ. V lost 1 base, J lost 4 bases, and 10 bases lay in between. The DNA of the CDR3 is TGCGCCAGCAGCTTGAAGGCGGATCCAGATACGCAGTATTTT. Encoded protein: CASSLKADPDTQYF.

V and J are TRBV4-2 and TRBJ1-2; a possible D gene is TRBD1 (5 bases). The CDR3 extends over 17 amino acids. V dropped 1 base and J dropped 4 bases, with 19 bases sitting between them. In germline, CDR1 is LGHNA, CDR2 YNFKEQ. CDR3 in amino acids: CASSQGGRVTRAYGYTF. As DNA, the CDR3 is TGTGCCAGCAGCCAAGGCGGCAGGGTGACCCGCGCCTATGGCTACACCTTC.

The chain combines TRBV19 with TRBJ2-2, with TRBD2 identical over 7 bases. CDR3 length: 17 residues. Per the germline V gene, CDR1 is LNHDA and CDR2 is SQIVND (reference sequence). The ends lost 6 bases at V and 6 bases at J; junction bases unmatched: 16. CDR3 in DNA: TGTGCCAGTAGCCCCGTTTTTGGGCGGGAGCGGGCCGGGGAGCTGTTTTTT. Its translation is CASSPVFGRERAGELFF.

This rearrangement joins TRBV2 to TRBJ1-1; TRBD1 matches at 10 bases. Trimming took 6 bases from V and 6 from J; bases not matched to a gene: 7. CDR3 length: 14 residues. CDR1 and CDR2 (germline): SNHLY, FYNNEI. CDR3 in DNA: TGTGCCAGCAGGGGAGGGACAGGGGTCCCTGAAGCTTTCTTT. Translating it yields CASRGGTGVPEAFF.

As for this clone: Other DNA sequences in the sample encode the same CDR3. J is TRBJ2-3 and V is TRBV5-1; D unclear. With 3 bases removed from V and 0 bases from J, the gap between germline ends came to 2 bases. Germline V gene sequence: CDR1 SGHRS, CDR2 YFSETQ. CDR3 length: 12 residues. The CDR3 is CASSSSTDTQYF. Written as DNA, the CDR3 is TGCGCCAGCAGCTCGAGCACAGATACGCAGTATTTT.

The chain has TRBV7-3 and TRBJ1-2, with D possibly being TRBD1 (6 bases). The CDR3 extends over 14 amino acids. Germline-derived CDR1 and CDR2 are SGHTA and FQGTGA. Trimming shortened V by 4 bases and J by 4 bases, and 13 bases separated the two germline ends. This chain's CDR3 is CASSSTGSAYGYTF. The CDR3 nucleotides read TGTGCCAGCAGCTCGACAGGTTCCGCCTATGGCTACACCTTC. The whole variable domain, remainder taken from reference TRBV7-3 and TRBJ1-2, is GAGVSQTPSNKVTEKGKYVELRCDPISGHTALYWYRQSLGQGPEFLIYFQGTGAADDSGLPNDRFFAVRPEGSVSTLKIQRTERGDSAVYLCASSSTGSAYGYTFGSGTRLTVV.

This chain's CDR3 is CATYGEEQYF. Here the CDR3 DNA reads TGTGCCACATACGGGGAGGAGCAGTACTTC. The rearrangement joins TRBV6-1 to TRBJ2-7; TRBD2 is a possible D gene (5 bases). V lost 10 bases, J lost 7 bases, and 11 bases lay in between. The CDR3 runs to 10 residues. Germline assignment: CDR1 MNHNS and CDR2 SASEGT.

This chain connects TRBV20-1 to TRBJ1-2; no clear D gene. The length of the CDR3 is 11 residues. Between the trimmed V and J ends, which lost 5 bases and 8 bases, there was a span of 12 bases. The V gene's germline CDR1 is DFQATT and CDR2 SNEGSKA (reference sequence). The CDR3 bases are TGCAGTGCTGGGAACGGGGAGGGCTACACCTTC. It is translated as CSAGNGEGYTF.

V and J are TRBV19 and TRBJ2-3; D remains unclear. The germline V gene has CDR1 LNHDA and CDR2 SQIVND (reference sequence). The CDR3 is 14 residues long. V dropped 4 bases and J dropped 2 bases, with 10 bases sitting between them. The chain's CDR3 is CASSRQATTDTQYF. The DNA for the CDR3 is TGTGCCAGTAGTAGACAAGCAACCACAGATACGCAGTATTTT.

V is TRBV2 and J is TRBJ1-6; TRBD1 is a possible D gene (5 bases). Per the germline V gene, CDR1 is SNHLY and CDR2 is FYNNEI. With 2 bases removed from V and 10 bases from J, the gap between germline ends came to 12 bases. The CDR3 has 14 amino acids. The DNA for the CDR3 is TGTGCCAGCAGTGAATATAGGGGTGGGTCACCCCTCCACTTT. The encoded protein is CASSEYRGGSPLHF. Using reference TRBV2 and TRBJ1-6 for the parts outside the CDR3, the full variable domain is EPEVTQTPSHQVTQMGQEVILRCVPISNHLYFYWYRQILGQKVEFLVSFYNNEISEKSEIFDDQFSVERPDGSNFTLKIRSTKLEDSAMYFCASSEYRGGSPLHFGNGTRLTVT.

This sequence joins TRBV6-5 and TRBJ2-7; the match to TRBD2 covers 8 bases. Germline assignment: CDR1 MNHEY and CDR2 SVGAGI. V shed 10 bases and J 0 bases; nucleotides not matched to a gene: 5. The CDR3 totals 13 residues. The chain's CDR3 is CATKRESSYEQYF. The CDR3 DNA is TGTGCCACCAAGCGGGAGAGCTCCTACGAGCAGTACTTC.

This chain connects TRBV6-1 to TRBJ1-5; D unresolved. The CDR3 length is 14 residues. Germline values: CDR1 MNHNS, CDR2 SASEGT. Between the trimmed V and J ends, which lost 2 bases and 6 bases, there was a span of 11 bases. For the CDR3, the DNA is TGTGCCAGCAGTGAATACGGGTTCGGTCAGCCCCAGCATTTT. Protein product: CASSEYGFGQPQHF.

This chain uses TRBV14 with TRBJ2-1; TRBD2 aligns across 9 bases. Germline V lookup: CDR1 SGHDN, CDR2 FVKESK. This CDR3 is 17 amino acids long. V shed 0 bases, J shed 5 bases, and the junction held 8 bases outside the gene matches. This chain's CDR3 is CASSQEWPSGIDNEQFF. CDR3 DNA sequence: TGTGCCAGCAGCCAAGAGTGGCCTAGCGGGATTGACAATGAGCAGTTCTTC.

This rearrangement joins TRBV10-2 to TRBJ2-1; D gene uncertain. The CDR3 length is 14 residues. Trimming shortened V by 2 bases and J by 7 bases, and 12 bases separated the two germline ends. Germline V CDR1 and CDR2: WSHSY, SAAADI. The CDR3 loop is CASSEGGGQNEQFF. Written as DNA, the CDR3 is TGCGCCAGCAGTGAGGGTGGCGGTCAGAATGAGCAGTTCTTC.

The rearrangement joins TRBV5-1 to TRBJ1-4, with TRBD1 identical over 9 bases. Germline CDR1 SGHRS, CDR2 YFSETQ. V trimming: 5 bases; J trimming: 5 bases; junction bases outside the gene matches: 7. There are 15 residues in the CDR3. CDR3 sequence (DNA): TGCGCCAGCAGACGACAGGGGGTCCAAAATGAAAAACTGTTTTTT. It specifies CASRRQGVQNEKLFF.

This clone was recorded once. The genes are TRBV11-2 and TRBJ2-7, with TRBD2 as a possible D gene (6 bases). Germline-derived CDR1 and CDR2 are SGHAT and FQNNGV. The CDR3 has 14 residues. V lost 2 bases to trimming and J lost 0 bases, with 8 bases between them. Here the CDR3 reads CASSLQLASYEQYF. For the CDR3, the DNA is TGTGCCAGCAGCTTACAACTAGCCTCCTACGAGCAGTACTTC.

The chain has TRBV2 and TRBJ1-1; D may be TRBD1 (5 bases). This CDR3 is built from 13 residues. The germline V gene has CDR1 SNHLY and CDR2 FYNNEI. Deletions cut 10 bases from V and 1 base from J, with 13 bases between. The CDR3 protein is CATGGSGNTEAFF. The CDR3, as DNA: TGTGCCACCGGGGGATCGGGGAACACTGAAGCTTTCTTT. Supplemented by reference TRBV2 and TRBJ1-1, the full variable domain reads EPEVTQTPSHQVTQMGQEVILRCVPISNHLYFYWYRQILGQKVEFLVSFYNNEISEKSEIFDDQFSVERPDGSNFTLKIRSTKLEDSAMYFCATGGSGNTEAFFGQGTRLTVV.

This clone was detected only once. The J gene is TRBJ1-3, the V gene TRBV4-3; D is undetermined. Looked up from germline, CDR1 is LGHNA and CDR2 is YSLEER. This CDR3 spans 17 amino acids. Trimming stripped 0 bases from V and 0 bases from J, with 12 bases between. The CDR3 DNA reads TGCGCCAGCAGCCAAGATTATGTGCGGTCCTCTGGAAACACCATATATTTT. Its protein is CASSQDYVRSSGNTIYF.